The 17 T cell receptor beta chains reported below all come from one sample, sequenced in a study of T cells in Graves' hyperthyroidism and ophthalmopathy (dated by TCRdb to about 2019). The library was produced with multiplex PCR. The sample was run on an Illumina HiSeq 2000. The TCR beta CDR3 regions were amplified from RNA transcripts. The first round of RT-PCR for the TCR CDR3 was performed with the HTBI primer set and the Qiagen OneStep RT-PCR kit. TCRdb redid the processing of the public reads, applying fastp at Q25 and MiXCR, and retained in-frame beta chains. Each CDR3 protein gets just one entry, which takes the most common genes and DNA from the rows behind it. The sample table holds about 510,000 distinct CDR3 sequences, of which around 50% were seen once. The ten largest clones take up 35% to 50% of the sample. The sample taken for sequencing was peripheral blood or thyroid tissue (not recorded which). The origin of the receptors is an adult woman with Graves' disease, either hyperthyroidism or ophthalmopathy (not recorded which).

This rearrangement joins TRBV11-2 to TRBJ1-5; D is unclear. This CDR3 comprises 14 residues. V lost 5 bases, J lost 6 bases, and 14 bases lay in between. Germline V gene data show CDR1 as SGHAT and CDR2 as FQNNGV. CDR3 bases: TGTGCCAGCAGCCCGCGGACGGATAGTCAGCCCCAGCATTTT. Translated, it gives CASSPRTDSQPQHF.

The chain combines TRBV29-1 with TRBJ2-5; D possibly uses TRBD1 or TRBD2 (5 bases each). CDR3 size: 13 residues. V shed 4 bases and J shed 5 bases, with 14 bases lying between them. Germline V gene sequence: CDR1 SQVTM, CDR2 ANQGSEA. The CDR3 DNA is TGCAGCGTTGTAGCGAACCGACAGGAGACCCAGTACTTC. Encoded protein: CSVVANRQETQYF.

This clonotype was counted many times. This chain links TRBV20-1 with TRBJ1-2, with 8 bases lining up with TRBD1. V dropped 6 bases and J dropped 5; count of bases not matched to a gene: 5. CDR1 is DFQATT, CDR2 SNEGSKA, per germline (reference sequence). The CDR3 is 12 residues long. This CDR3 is CSARTGPYGYTF. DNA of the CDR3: TGCAGTGCCCGGACAGGGCCTTATGGCTACACCTTC.

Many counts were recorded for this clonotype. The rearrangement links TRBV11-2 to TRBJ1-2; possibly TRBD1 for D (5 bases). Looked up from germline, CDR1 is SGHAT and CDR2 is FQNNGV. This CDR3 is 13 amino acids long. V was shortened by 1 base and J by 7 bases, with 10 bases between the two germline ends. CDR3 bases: TGTGCCAGCAGCTTAGGTCCTAGGGGTGGCTACACCTTC. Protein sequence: CASSLGPRGGYTF.

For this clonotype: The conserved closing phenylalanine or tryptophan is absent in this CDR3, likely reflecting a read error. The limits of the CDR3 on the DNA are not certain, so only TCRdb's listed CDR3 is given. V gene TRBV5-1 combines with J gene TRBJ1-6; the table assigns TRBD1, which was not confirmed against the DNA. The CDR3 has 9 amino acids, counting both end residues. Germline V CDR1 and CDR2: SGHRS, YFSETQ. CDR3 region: CASSPSPKS.

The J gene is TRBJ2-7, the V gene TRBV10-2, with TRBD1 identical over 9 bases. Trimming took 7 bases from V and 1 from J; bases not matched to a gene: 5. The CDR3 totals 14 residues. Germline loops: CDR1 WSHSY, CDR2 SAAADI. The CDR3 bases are TGCGCCAGCACCCGGACAGGGGTTTCCTACGAGCAGTACTTC. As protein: CASTRTGVSYEQYF.

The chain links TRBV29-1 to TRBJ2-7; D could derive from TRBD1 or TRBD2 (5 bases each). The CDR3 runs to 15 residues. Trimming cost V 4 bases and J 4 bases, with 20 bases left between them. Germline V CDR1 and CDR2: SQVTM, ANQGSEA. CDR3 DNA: TGCAGCGTTGTTCCGCCTGGGGGAACAGTGTACGAGCAGTACTTC. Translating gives CSVVPPGGTVYEQYF.

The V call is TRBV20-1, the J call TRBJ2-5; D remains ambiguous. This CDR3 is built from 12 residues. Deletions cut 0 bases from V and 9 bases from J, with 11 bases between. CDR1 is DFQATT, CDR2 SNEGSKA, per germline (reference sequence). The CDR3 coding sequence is TGCAGTGCTAGAGATCCGGGTCAGCCCCAGTACTTC. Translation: CSARDPGQPQYF.

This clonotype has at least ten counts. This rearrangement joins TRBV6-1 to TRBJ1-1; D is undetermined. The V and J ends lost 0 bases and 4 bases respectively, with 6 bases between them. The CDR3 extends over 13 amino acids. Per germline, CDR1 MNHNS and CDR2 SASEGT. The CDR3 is CASSEARGTEAFF. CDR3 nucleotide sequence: TGTGCCAGCAGTGAAGCACGGGGCACTGAAGCTTTCTTT.

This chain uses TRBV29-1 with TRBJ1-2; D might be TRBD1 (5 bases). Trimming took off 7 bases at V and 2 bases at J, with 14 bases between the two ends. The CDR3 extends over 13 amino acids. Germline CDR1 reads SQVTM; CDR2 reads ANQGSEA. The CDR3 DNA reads TGCAGCGCCCCCAGGGAAGGCAACTATGGCTACACCTTC. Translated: CSAPREGNYGYTF. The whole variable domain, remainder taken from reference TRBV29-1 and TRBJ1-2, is SAVISQKPSRDICQRGTSLTIQCQVDSQVTMMFWYRQQPGQSLTLIATANQGSEATYESGFVIDKFPISRPNLTFSTLTVSNMSPEDSSIYLCSAPREGNYGYTFGSGTRLTVV.

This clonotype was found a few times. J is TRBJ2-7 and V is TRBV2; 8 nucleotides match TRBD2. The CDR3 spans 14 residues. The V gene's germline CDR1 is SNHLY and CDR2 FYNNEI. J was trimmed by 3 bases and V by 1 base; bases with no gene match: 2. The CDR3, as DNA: TGTGCCAGCAGTGAAGAGCGGGGGCGCTACGAGCAGTACTTC. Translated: CASSEERGRYEQYF.

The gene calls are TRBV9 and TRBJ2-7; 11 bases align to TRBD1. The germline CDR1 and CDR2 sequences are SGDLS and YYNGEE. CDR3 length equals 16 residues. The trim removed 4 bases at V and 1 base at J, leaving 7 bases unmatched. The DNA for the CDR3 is TGTGCCAGCAGCCCGACCGGACAGGGGGCATCCTACGAGCAGTACTTC. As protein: CASSPTGQGASYEQYF. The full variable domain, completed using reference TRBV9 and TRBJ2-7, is DSGVTQTPKHLITATGQRVTLRCSPRSGDLSVYWYQQSLDQGLQFLIQYYNGEERAKGNILERFSAQQFPDLHSELNLSSLELGDSALYFCASSPTGQGASYEQYFGPGTRLTVT.

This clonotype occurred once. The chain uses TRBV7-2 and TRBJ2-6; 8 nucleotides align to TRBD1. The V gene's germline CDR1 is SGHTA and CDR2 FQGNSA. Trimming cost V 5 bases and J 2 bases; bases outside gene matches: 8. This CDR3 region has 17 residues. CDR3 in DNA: TGTGCCAGCAGCCTCCGGACAGGGTTCACTGGGGCCAACGTCCTGACTTTC. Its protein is CASSLRTGFTGANVLTF.

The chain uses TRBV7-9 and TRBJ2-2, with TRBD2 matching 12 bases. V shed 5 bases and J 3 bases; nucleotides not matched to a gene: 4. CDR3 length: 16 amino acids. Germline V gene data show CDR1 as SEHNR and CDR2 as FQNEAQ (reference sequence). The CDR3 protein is CASSQGTSGHTGELFF. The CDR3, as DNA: TGTGCCAGCAGCCAAGGGACTAGCGGGCACACCGGGGAGCTGTTTTTT. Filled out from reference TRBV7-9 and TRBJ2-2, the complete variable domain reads DTGVSQNPRHKITKRGQNVTFRCDPISEHNRLYWYRQTLGQGPEFLTYFQNEAQLEKSRLLSDRFSAERPKGSFSTLEIQRTEQGDSAMYLCASSQGTSGHTGELFFGEGSRLTVL.

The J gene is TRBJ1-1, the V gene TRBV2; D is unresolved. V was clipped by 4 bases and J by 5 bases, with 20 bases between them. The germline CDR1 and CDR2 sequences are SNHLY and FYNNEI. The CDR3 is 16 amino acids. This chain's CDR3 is CASSGRGVAWRTEAFF. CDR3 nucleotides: TGTGCCAGCAGTGGACGGGGAGTGGCCTGGCGAACTGAAGCTTTCTTT.

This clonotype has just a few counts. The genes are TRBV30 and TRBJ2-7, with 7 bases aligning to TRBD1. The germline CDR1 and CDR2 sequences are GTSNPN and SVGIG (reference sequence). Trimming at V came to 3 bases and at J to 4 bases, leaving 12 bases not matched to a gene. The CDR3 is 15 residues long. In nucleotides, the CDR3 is TGTGCCTGGAGCACAGGGGACCGTAGTCCTTACGAGCAGTACTTC. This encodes CAWSTGDRSPYEQYF.

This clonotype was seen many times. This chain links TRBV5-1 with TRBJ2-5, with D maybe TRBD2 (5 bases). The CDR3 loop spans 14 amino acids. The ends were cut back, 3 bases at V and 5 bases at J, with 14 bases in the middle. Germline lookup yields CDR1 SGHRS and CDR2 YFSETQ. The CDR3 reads CASSSGAGGETQYF. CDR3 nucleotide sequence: TGCGCCAGCAGCTCGGGTGCAGGCGGGGAGACCCAGTACTTC.